Sequencing of this T cell receptor beta chain was carried out in a study of PD-L1 blockade in urothelial cancer. Overall study: The study recovered a median of 141,255 T cells per blood sample.

Only a few counts were recorded for this clone. The method was immunoSEQ multiplex PCR; TCRdb's version includes in-frame clones alone and lacks a portion of them. Found here are tens of thousands of clones, approximately 77% of them singletons; the top ten hold approximately 3.7%. Looked up from germline, CDR1 is SEHNR and CDR2 is FQNEAQ (reference sequence). The CDR3 has 17 amino acids. Germline trimming cut 5 bases from V and 1 base from J; bases unmatched to any gene: 9. Time point reported: pretreatment peripheral blood. The sequence derives from a man between 65 and 80 years old with urothelial cancer. The chain uses TRBV7-9 and TRBJ1-1; 11 bases align to TRBD1. Sequencing used PBMCs, obtained around atezolizumab (anti-PD-L1) treatment. CDR3 sequence reads: CASSVGTGGPKNTEAFF. The CDR3 nucleotides are TGTGCCAGCAGCGTGGGGACAGGGGGGCCCAAGAACACTGAAGCTTTCTTT. Based on the CDR3 plus reference TRBV7-9 and TRBJ1-1, the full variable domain is DTGVSQNPRHKITKRGQNVTFRCDPISEHNRLYWYRQTLGQGPEFLTYFQNEAQLEKSRLLSDRFSAERPKGSFSTLEIQRTEQGDSAMYLCASSVGTGGPKNTEAFFGQGTRLTVV.